The 10 T cell receptor beta chains below all came from one sample that was sequenced in a study of blood T cell repertoires in COVID-19. Here immunoSEQ multiplex PCR was the method, and the copy in TCRdb shows in-frame clones only, minus some. The sample has 230,000 or so clones, approximately 90% seen once. Sequences were obtained from PBMCs or T cells enriched from blood (not recorded which). The receptors were sampled from a woman in her 30s who had recovered from COVID-19.

The genes are TRBV10-3 and TRBJ1-3; 7 nucleotides match TRBD1. The germline V gene encodes CDR1 ENHRY and CDR2 SYGVKD. This CDR3 region has 14 residues. After removal of 3 bases from V and 2 bases from J, the junction contained 1 base not matched to a gene. The CDR3, as DNA: TGTGCCATCAGTGACGGGACAGCTGGAAACACCATATATTTT. It encodes CAISDGTAGNTIYF.

The rearrangement links TRBV7-2 to TRBJ2-6; D remains ambiguous. V dropped 5 bases and J dropped 2 bases, with 7 bases sitting between them. The CDR3 loop spans 14 amino acids. Germline CDR1 and CDR2: SGHTA and FQGNSA. CDR3 protein: CASSVGTGANVLTF. The DNA of the CDR3 is TGTGCCAGCAGCGTCGGTACTGGGGCCAACGTCCTGACTTTC.

The rearrangement joins TRBV5-4 to TRBJ2-2, with TRBD1 as a possible D gene (6 bases). Germline V lookup: CDR1 SGHNT, CDR2 YYREEE (reference sequence). The CDR3 runs 15 residues. The V gene lost 0 bases and the J gene lost 1 base, with 7 bases spanning the gap. The CDR3 coding sequence is TGTGCCAGCAGCTTGGTGGGACAGAACACCGGGGAGCTGTTTTTT. It codes for CASSLVGQNTGELFF.

The rearrangement uses TRBV19 and TRBJ2-5; D is unclear. Deletions cut 5 bases from V and 5 bases from J, with 9 bases between. Germline V lookup: CDR1 LNHDA, CDR2 SQIVND (reference sequence). The CDR3 covers 12 residues. DNA for the CDR3: TGTGCCAGTAGTGCCACTCTCGAGACCCAGTACTTC. This sequence encodes CASSATLETQYF.

The rearrangement links TRBV23-1 to TRBJ1-1, with TRBD1 identical over 8 bases. TRBV23-1 is reported as an ORF; its role is uncertain. Germline trimming cut 0 bases from V and 3 bases from J; bases unmatched to any gene: 3. This CDR3 has 15 amino acids. The CDR3 region has the DNA TGCGCCAGCAGTCAATCTACCAGGGGGCACACTGAAGCTTTCTTT. This gives the protein CASSQSTRGHTEAFF.

This chain joins TRBV7-2 and TRBJ1-4; possibly TRBD1 for D (6 bases). Trimming took 1 base from V and 8 from J, leaving 17 bases between them. Per germline, CDR1 SGHTA and CDR2 FQGNSA. The CDR3 has 16 amino acids. The CDR3 sequence: CASSLDIGTRLEKLFF. The CDR3 nucleotides are TGTGCCAGCAGCTTAGATATAGGGACAAGGTTGGAAAAACTGTTTTTT.

The J gene is TRBJ2-3, the V gene TRBV7-3, with 9 bases aligning to TRBD2. The CDR3 sequence is 14 residues long. From germline, CDR1 is SGHTA and CDR2 FQGTGA. Germline trimming cut 8 bases from V and 5 bases from J; bases unmatched to any gene: 8. CDR3 bases: TGTGCCAGCTGCCTAGCGGGGAGTGGAGATACGCAGTATTTT. It is translated as CASCLAGSGDTQYF.

The chain combines TRBV27 with TRBJ2-7; 8 bases map to TRBD2. The CDR3 contains 15 residues. V lost 10 bases, J lost 1 base, and 12 bases stayed unmatched. Germline V gene sequence: CDR1 MNHEY, CDR2 SMNVEV (reference sequence). CDR3 nucleotides: TGTGCCATCGGTGGTAGCGGGGCCGGGTCCTACGAGCAGTACTTC. Translated, it gives CAIGGSGAGSYEQYF.

The V call is TRBV7-2, the J call TRBJ1-2, with 7 bases matching TRBD1. The V gene end was trimmed by 5 bases and the J gene end by 7 bases; junction bases not matched to a gene: 13. The CDR3 extends over 15 amino acids. In germline, CDR1 is SGHTA, CDR2 FQGNSA. Written as DNA, the CDR3 is TGTGCCAGCAGCCCCACGACAGGGCTTAATTCTGGCTACACCTTC. Its protein is CASSPTTGLNSGYTF. Looking up the rest from reference TRBV7-2 and TRBJ1-2 gives the full variable domain: GAGVSQSPSNKVTEKGKDVELRCDPISGHTALYWYRQSLGQGLEFLIYFQGNSAPDKSGLPSDRFSAERTGGSVSTLTIQRTQQEDSAVYLCASSPTTGLNSGYTFGSGTRLTVV.

The V and J genes are TRBV7-9 and TRBJ1-3; D is undetermined. Trimming shortened V by 1 base and J by 4 bases, and 17 bases separated the two germline ends. The CDR3 covers 17 residues. The germline gives CDR1 SEHNR, CDR2 FQNEAQ (reference sequence). The CDR3 sequence is CASSLDGRGPPGNTIYF. CDR3 DNA sequence: TGTGCCAGCAGCTTAGATGGCAGAGGGCCCCCAGGAAACACCATATATTTT.